This T cell receptor (beta chain) was sequenced for a study of blood T cell repertoires in COVID-19. Assay: immunoSEQ multiplex PCR; the TCRdb copy retains only in-frame clones and omits some. The sample lists some 150,000 clones; more than 80% were seen once. Sequencing input: peripheral blood. The sequence was obtained from a man between 45 and 60 years old with acute or convalescent COVID-19.

The CDR3 DNA reads as TGTGCCAGCAGTGAGTGGGGGCAGGGCGGTGAGCAGTTCTTC. This sequence encodes CASSEWGQGGEQFF. The gene calls are TRBV2 and TRBJ2-1; TRBD1 might be the D (6 bases). The CDR3 spans 14 residues. The V and J ends lost 3 bases and 9 bases respectively, with 15 bases between them. The germline V gene encodes CDR1 SNHLY and CDR2 FYNNEI.